The 29 T cell receptor beta chains below all came from one sample that was sequenced in a study of identical twins. Each CDR3 protein is one row after TCRdb ran MiXCR on the 5' RACE reads. The table has roughly 700,000 distinct CDR3 sequences, over 8.5% seen once. Separately, the same data were catalogued under a study of yellow fever vaccine responses in identical twins.

The specimen was PBMCs. The receptors stem from a young woman in good health.

The V call is TRBV5-1, the J call TRBJ2-2; tentatively, D is TRBD2 (7 bases). The CDR3 length is 16 residues. V was cut by 9 bases and J by 0 bases, with 18 bases left in between. Germline-derived CDR1 and CDR2 are SGHRS and YFSETQ. The CDR3 sequence: CATSPFGGPNTGELFF. CDR3 coding DNA: TGCGCCACTTCTCCCTTCGGGGGGCCGAACACCGGGGAGCTGTTTTTT.

This clonotype showed up just a few times. V is TRBV7-9 and J is TRBJ2-1; 8 nucleotides align to TRBD2. The CDR3 contains 15 residues. The germline CDR1 and CDR2 sequences are SEHNR and FQNEAQ (reference sequence). The J segment lost 5 bases and the V segment lost 1 base, leaving 4 bases of the junction unmatched. The CDR3 region is CASSLGGTRNNEQFF. The DNA of the CDR3 is TGTGCCAGCAGCTTAGGCGGGACTAGAAACAATGAGCAGTTCTTC.

The V gene is TRBV24-1, the J gene TRBJ2-1; D not certain. V lost 3 bases and J 10 bases, leaving 9 bases between the germline ends. Germline assignment: CDR1 KGHDR and CDR2 SFDVKD. The CDR3 consists of 12 residues. CDR3 DNA sequence: TGTGCCACCAGTGATAGGTCGGAGGAGCAGTTCTTC. It encodes CATSDRSEEQFF.

There are many counts of this clonotype. This chain connects TRBV6-1 to TRBJ2-7, with D perhaps matching TRBD1 (7 bases). The V and J ends lost 9 bases and 4 bases respectively, with 16 bases between them. The CDR3 loop spans 13 amino acids. Germline V CDR1 and CDR2: MNHNS, SASEGT. CDR3 sequence: CASRGGGRYEQYF. CDR3 bases: TGTGCCAGTCGTGGAGGGGGCCGATACGAGCAGTACTTC.

The chain combines TRBV21-1 with TRBJ1-5; TRBD1, the D gene given by the table, was not confirmed from the DNA. TRBV21-1 is classified as a pseudogene. The CDR3 runs to 14 residues. The CDR3 loop is CASSGQEGNQPQHF. CDR3 bases: TGTGCCAGCAGCGGACAGGAGGGCAATCAGCCCCAGCATTTT.

This clonotype was picked up a small number of times. The J gene is TRBJ1-1, the V gene TRBV29-1, with D hard to call. There are 10 residues in the CDR3. Trimming cost V 2 bases and J 6 bases, with 4 bases left between them. Germline-derived CDR1 and CDR2 are SQVTM and ANQGSEA. The chain's CDR3 is CSVERAEAFF. The CDR3 nucleotides read TGCAGCGTTGAAAGAGCTGAAGCTTTCTTT.

The chain has TRBV4-1 and TRBJ2-3; 8 nucleotides line up with TRBD2. The CDR3 spans 15 residues. CDR1 is MGHRA, CDR2 YSYEKL, per germline. Trimming at V came to 0 bases and at J to 3 bases, leaving 2 bases not matched to a gene. DNA of the CDR3: TGCGCCAGCAGCCAAGAGCAGCGGGAGACAGATACGCAGTATTTT. Protein sequence: CASSQEQRETDTQYF.

This chain uses TRBV7-2 with TRBJ2-7; 7 positions match TRBD1. The J segment lost 4 bases and the V segment lost 1 base, leaving 7 bases of the junction unmatched. CDR1 is SGHTA and CDR2 is FQGNSA in the germline V gene. This CDR3 region has 15 residues. This chain's CDR3 is CASSLEMGQSYEQYF. CDR3 nucleotides: TGTGCCAGCAGCTTAGAGATGGGACAGAGTTACGAGCAGTACTTC. Together with reference TRBV7-2 and TRBJ2-7, the CDR3 gives the full variable domain: GAGVSQSPSNKVTEKGKDVELRCDPISGHTALYWYRQSLGQGLEFLIYFQGNSAPDKSGLPSDRFSAERTGGSVSTLTIQRTQQEDSAVYLCASSLEMGQSYEQYFGPGTRLTVT.

This clonotype was counted only a few times. The rearrangement joins TRBV11-3 to TRBJ2-2; either TRBD1 or TRBD2 may supply D (5 bases each). Trimming took off 0 bases at V and 1 base at J, with 9 bases between the two ends. The CDR3 loop spans 16 amino acids. Germline V CDR1 and CDR2: SGHNT, YENEEA. This chain's CDR3 is CASSLDWGKNTGELFF. In DNA form, the CDR3 reads TGTGCCAGCAGCTTAGACTGGGGGAAGAACACCGGGGAGCTGTTTTTT.

A few counts support this clonotype. The V call is TRBV4-1, the J call TRBJ2-1; 10 bases fit TRBD2. The junction had 14 bases not matched to a gene; V was cut back by 0 bases and J by 0 bases. The germline V gene has CDR1 MGHRA and CDR2 YSYEKL. This CDR3 spans 21 amino acids. CDR3 sequence reads: CASSQDMFELAGLSSYNEQFF. CDR3 coding DNA: TGCGCCAGCAGCCAAGATATGTTCGAACTAGCGGGGTTAAGCTCCTACAATGAGCAGTTCTTC.

This chain links TRBV12-3 or TRBV12-4 with TRBJ1-2; D is perhaps TRBD1 (6 bases). Deletions cut 6 bases from V and 2 bases from J, with 13 bases between. The CDR3 totals 14 residues. CDR3: CASRTKGENYGYTF. The CDR3, as DNA: TGTGCCAGCAGGACGAAGGGGGAGAACTATGGCTACACCTTC.

The J gene is TRBJ2-4, the V gene TRBV24-1; TRBD1 matches at 10 bases. The CDR3 loop spans 15 amino acids. The germline V gene encodes CDR1 KGHDR and CDR2 SFDVKD. The trim removed 5 bases at V and 5 bases at J, leaving 5 bases unmatched. The CDR3 DNA sequence: TGTGCCACCAGTGGGGTCGGGACAGGGGAAAACATTCAGTACTTC. Residues: CATSGVGTGENIQYF.

The chain carries TRBV7-2 and TRBJ2-1, with TRBD1 identical over 8 bases. V shed 5 bases and J 4 bases; nucleotides not matched to a gene: 10. Germline V CDR1 and CDR2: SGHTA, FQGNSA. The CDR3 runs to 16 residues. The CDR3 DNA reads TGTGCCAGCAGCCCGGGGCCGGGACAGGCGTACAATGAGCAGTTCTTC. Translating it yields CASSPGPGQAYNEQFF.

This chain uses TRBV2 with TRBJ2-4; a weak D match, TRBD2 (5 bases). V was shortened by 3 bases and J by 6 bases, with 12 bases between the two germline ends. Per germline, CDR1 SNHLY and CDR2 FYNNEI. The CDR3 contains 14 residues. Written as DNA, the CDR3 is TGTGCCAGCAGTGACCCGAGTAGCGCAAACATTCAGTACTTC. Its protein product is CASSDPSSANIQYF.

In this sample, this clonotype turned up a few times. The chain links TRBV6-5 to TRBJ2-4; D possibly corresponds to TRBD2 (5 bases). Germline lookup yields CDR1 MNHEY and CDR2 SVGAGI. CDR3 length equals 14 residues. V was pared by 5 bases and J by 9 bases, with 17 bases between. CDR3 DNA: TGTGCCAGCAGTGTCCTCGACGGAGAGGGCATTCAGTACTTC. It codes for CASSVLDGEGIQYF.

V usage is TRBV29-1 and J usage is TRBJ2-3; 10 bases agree with TRBD2. V shed 7 bases and J 0 bases; nucleotides not matched to a gene: 7. Germline V CDR1 and CDR2: SQVTM, ANQGSEA. The CDR3 is 15 amino acids. As DNA, the CDR3 is TGCAGCGGAAGGACTAGCGGAATTAGCACAGATACGCAGTATTTT. It specifies CSGRTSGISTDTQYF.

The chain recombines TRBV3-1 with TRBJ2-2; D remains unclear. V lost 2 bases and J 5 bases, leaving 6 bases between the germline ends. Germline V gene lookup returns CDR1 LGHDT and CDR2 YNNKEL (reference sequence). The CDR3 has 13 residues. The CDR3 loop is CASSQHRTGELFF. In nucleotides, the CDR3 is TGTGCCAGCAGCCAACATCGGACCGGGGAGCTGTTTTTT.

This clonotype was detected only a few times. V and J are TRBV28 and TRBJ2-7; possible D gene TRBD2, 5 bases. Germline assignment: CDR1 MDHEN and CDR2 SYDVKM. V gave up 2 bases and J gave up 4 bases, with 12 bases separating them. The CDR3 extends over 14 amino acids. The CDR3 nucleotides read TGTGCCAGCAGTTTACTTGACTACACGTACGAGCAGTACTTC. Its protein product is CASSLLDYTYEQYF. The entire variable domain, with the rest obtained from reference TRBV28 and TRBJ2-7, is as follows: DVKVTQSSRYLVKRTGEKVFLECVQDMDHENMFWYRQDPGLGLRLIYFSYDVKMKEKGDIPEGYSVSREKKERFSLILESASTNQTSMYLCASSLLDYTYEQYFGPGTRLTVT.

This chain uses TRBV20-1 with TRBJ1-1, with TRBD1 identical over 9 bases. Germline CDR1 and CDR2: DFQATT and SNEGSKA (reference sequence). This CDR3 has 17 residues. J gave up 0 bases and V 4 bases, and 12 bases lay outside the gene matches. The CDR3 DNA follows: TGCAGTGCTAAATCAACCTACAGGGGGCCGATGAACACTGAAGCTTTCTTT. It codes for CSAKSTYRGPMNTEAFF.

This chain uses TRBV20-1 with TRBJ2-7; 9 bases are shared with TRBD2. Trimming removed 0 bases from V and 4 bases from J; junction bases left unmatched: 16. CDR1 is DFQATT and CDR2 is SNEGSKA in the germline V gene (reference sequence). The CDR3 has 18 amino acids. CDR3 in amino acids: CSARDRGLARSPSYEQYF. As DNA, the CDR3 is TGCAGTGCTAGAGATAGGGGACTAGCCCGATCCCCAAGTTACGAGCAGTACTTC.

This clonotype was observed at least ten times. The J gene is TRBJ2-1, the V gene TRBV10-1, with 9 bases fitting TRBD2. This CDR3 is 15 amino acids long. Germline values: CDR1 WNHNN, CDR2 SYGVQD (reference sequence). V trimming: 6 bases; J trimming: 2 bases; junction bases outside the gene matches: 5. This CDR3 is CASSLAGVAYNEQFF. CDR3 in DNA: TGCGCCAGCAGCTTAGCGGGGGTAGCCTACAATGAGCAGTTCTTC.

This clonotype has more than one count but fewer than ten. The CDR3 loop reads CASSPGREDGYTF. CDR3 sequence (DNA): TGTGCCAGCAGCCCGGGCAGGGAGGATGGCTACACCTTC. This chain connects TRBV11-2 to TRBJ1-2, with a weak D call TRBD1 (5 bases). The V gene's germline CDR1 is SGHAT and CDR2 FQNNGV. Deletions cut 5 bases from V and 6 bases from J, with 13 bases between. The CDR3 has 13 residues. Full variable domain (missing parts from reference TRBV11-2 and TRBJ1-2): EAGVAQSPRYKIIEKRQSVAFWCNPISGHATLYWYQQILGQGPKLLIQFQNNGVVDDSQLPKDRFSAERLKGVDSTLKIQPAKLEDSAVYLCASSPGREDGYTFGSGTRLTVV.

This clonotype was counted a few times. The chain couples TRBV7-2 to TRBJ2-1, with 9 bases that match TRBD1. J lost 5 bases, V lost 1 base, and 6 bases had no gene match. Looked up from germline, CDR1 is SGHTA and CDR2 is FQGNSA. The CDR3 has 16 amino acids. This CDR3 reads CASSLVGQGPHNEQFF. CDR3 bases: TGTGCCAGCAGCTTAGTGGGACAGGGACCCCACAATGAGCAGTTCTTC.

The chain is built from TRBV28 and TRBJ2-5, with TRBD1 as a possible D gene (5 bases). The CDR3 loop spans 14 amino acids. V was cut by 6 bases and J by 5 bases, with 16 bases left in between. CDR1 and CDR2 (germline): MDHEN, SYDVKM. This CDR3 reads CASRARVTLETQYF. The CDR3 DNA reads as TGTGCCAGCAGAGCCAGGGTAACCCTCGAGACCCAGTACTTC.

Ten or more counts support this clonotype. This chain links TRBV12-3 or TRBV12-4 with TRBJ2-2; D is unresolved. The CDR3 runs 14 residues. Deletions cut 4 bases from V and 4 bases from J, with 10 bases between. The CDR3 bases are TGTGCCAGCAGTTCGGCCAGAATCACCGGGGAGCTGTTTTTT. As protein: CASSSARITGELFF.

The V call is TRBV29-1, the J call TRBJ2-7, with TRBD2 as a possible D gene (5 bases). CDR1 and CDR2 (germline): SQVTM, ANQGSEA. The CDR3 runs to 13 residues. Trimming pared 6 bases from V and 5 bases from J, leaving 17 bases between. The CDR3 loop is CSVRVPEGDEQYF. Written as DNA, the CDR3 is TGCAGCGTGCGGGTTCCCGAGGGTGACGAGCAGTACTTC.

The chain uses TRBV4-3 and TRBJ2-7; 7 bases fit TRBD1. Germline assignment: CDR1 LGHNA and CDR2 YSLEER. The trim removed 1 base at V and 2 bases at J, leaving 5 bases unmatched. The CDR3 runs 15 residues. The CDR3 sequence is CASSQGDSKAYEQYF. In DNA, the CDR3 is TGCGCCAGCAGCCAAGGGGACAGCAAAGCCTACGAGCAGTACTTC.

This clonotype was picked up a small number of times. J is TRBJ2-1 and V is TRBV4-1; no clear D gene. CDR1 is MGHRA, CDR2 YSYEKL, per germline. V was trimmed by 4 bases and J by 8 bases, leaving 12 bases between them. CDR3 length equals 13 residues. CDR3 sequence reads: CASSPLEKDEQFF. Written as DNA, the CDR3 is TGCGCCAGCAGCCCCCTGGAGAAAGATGAGCAGTTCTTC.

This clonotype occurred a few times. The gene calls are TRBV18 and TRBJ2-5; possibly TRBD2 for D (6 bases). Trimming stripped 2 bases from V and 5 bases from J, with 12 bases between. Germline V gene sequence: CDR1 KGHSH, CDR2 LQKENI. The CDR3 is 14 amino acids. Written as DNA, the CDR3 is TGTGCCAGCTCACCAGGAGGGGTAAAGGAGACCCAGTACTTC. It translates to CASSPGGVKETQYF.